This is a list of T cell receptor beta chains from one sample in a study of glioma-infiltrating T cells after dendritic cell vaccination. TCRdb's table, derived via immunoSEQ multiplex PCR, lists solely in-frame clones and lacks some. The sample contains over 90,000 clones, under 90% of which appear only once. The starting material was blood, obtained before dendritic cell vaccination. These TCRs come from a human donor with glioblastoma. Each CDR3 is given without its conserved first and last residue. Fields, in order: V gene, J gene, CDR3 length, CDR3 protein.

TRBV27	TRBJ2-5	16	ASRKRTVGRGRQETQY
TRBV13	TRBJ2-3	15	ASSLALGLAPLDTQY
TRBV5-1	TRBJ1-1	11	ASSFGQNTEAF
TRBV18	TRBJ2-7	11	ASSPLGSYEQY
TRBV12-5	TRBJ2-7	14	ASGLKGTGVLYEQY
TRBV6-1	TRBJ2-5	11	ATSTGIWETQY
TRBV5-4	TRBJ2-7	12	ASSKQGAGYEQY
TRBV7-8	TRBJ2-1	13	ASSLGGLGNNEQF
TRBV2	TRBJ2-7	14	ASTISHGTGGLEQY
TRBV7-2	TRBJ1-2	12	ASSSHLVSGGYT
TRBV29-1	TRBJ1-2	12	SVLWDRDYYGYT
TRBV7-6	TRBJ1-5	15	ASSPDRFRYSNQPQH
TRBV6-5	TRBJ1-3	12	ASSTSSSGNTIY
TRBV5-4	TRBJ2-3	16	ASSLVGLAAGSTDTQY
TRBV7-6	TRBJ1-3	12	ASSLAEGSSDIY
TRBV9	TRBJ2-5	11	ASSPLSVETQY
TRBV6-5	TRBJ1-1	9	ASRQGTEAF
TRBV5-1	TRBJ1-2	12	ASSWDRLGYGYT
TRBV2	TRBJ1-4	13	ASSAHTGTNEKLF
TRBV7-9	TRBJ2-3	11	ASSLLAPDTQY
TRBV19	TRBJ2-7	11	ASARQGLHEQY